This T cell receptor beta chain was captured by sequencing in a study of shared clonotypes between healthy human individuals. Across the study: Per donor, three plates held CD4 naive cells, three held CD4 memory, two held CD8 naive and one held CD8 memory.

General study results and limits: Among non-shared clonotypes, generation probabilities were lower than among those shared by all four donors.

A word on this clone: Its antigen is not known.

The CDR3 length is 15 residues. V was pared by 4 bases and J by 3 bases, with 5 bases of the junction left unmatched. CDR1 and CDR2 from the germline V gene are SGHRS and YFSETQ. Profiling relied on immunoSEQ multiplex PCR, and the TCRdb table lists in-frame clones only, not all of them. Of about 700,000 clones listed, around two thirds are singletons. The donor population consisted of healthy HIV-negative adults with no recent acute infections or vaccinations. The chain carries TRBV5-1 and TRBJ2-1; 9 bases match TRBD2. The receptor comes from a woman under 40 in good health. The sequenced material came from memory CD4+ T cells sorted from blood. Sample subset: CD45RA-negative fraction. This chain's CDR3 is CASSASGRIYNEQFF. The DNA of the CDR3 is TGCGCCAGCAGCGCGAGCGGGAGGATCTACAATGAGCAGTTCTTC.